The 19 T cell receptor beta chains reported below all come from one sample, sequenced in a study of blood T cell repertoires in COVID-19. The repertoire was sequenced with immunoSEQ multiplex PCR; TCRdb's copy has only in-frame clones and lacks some. Of about 300,000 clones listed, about 81% are singletons. Sequencing was done on a sample of peripheral blood. These receptors all stem from a human donor with COVID-19, enrolled during active disease. The donor label of this sample is uncertain.

As for this clone: One end of the junction does not line up with germline, which may come from a read error. V usage is TRBV7-7 and J usage is TRBJ2-3, with 8 bases identical to TRBD1. The CDR3 spans 15 residues. Germline values: CDR1 SSHAT, CDR2 FNYEAQ (reference sequence). Here the CDR3 reads CASSSLTGDPDTQYF. The DNA for the CDR3 is TGTGCTAGCAGTTCACTGACAGGGGACCCAGATACGCAGTATTTT.

The chain is built from TRBV27 and TRBJ2-7, with 10 bases aligning to TRBD1. Trimming removed 4 bases from V and 7 bases from J; junction bases left unmatched: 13. The germline gives CDR1 MNHEY, CDR2 SMNVEV (reference sequence). This CDR3 has 16 residues. The CDR3 DNA is TGTGCCAGCAGTTCTACGACAGGGGGCTTCATTCGAGAGCAGTACTTC. This gives the protein CASSSTTGGFIREQYF.

The CDR3, as DNA: TGTGCCTGGAGTGCTACTAGATTCCAGCCCCAGCATTTT. Protein: CAWSATRFQPQHF. V and J are TRBV30 and TRBJ1-5, with D uncertain. This CDR3 has 13 amino acids. Trimming took off 1 base at V and 7 bases at J, with 11 bases between the two ends. Per germline, CDR1 GTSNPN and CDR2 SVGIG (reference sequence). The full variable domain, its missing parts supplied by reference TRBV30 and TRBJ1-5, is SQTIHQWPATLVQPVGSPLSLECTVEGTSNPNLYWYRQAAGRGLQLLFYSVGIGQISSEVPQNLSASRPQDRQFILSSKKLLLSDSGFYLCAWSATRFQPQHFGDGTRLSIL.

The chain employs TRBV14 and TRBJ2-4; maybe TRBD1 (5 bases). The germline gives CDR1 SGHDN, CDR2 FVKESK. V was cut by 3 bases and J by 8 bases, with 14 bases left in between. This CDR3 region has 14 residues. The CDR3 region has the DNA TGTGCCAGCAGCCACAGGGCAGGGATGCACATTCAGTACTTC. This translates into CASSHRAGMHIQYF.

This clone has only one observation. In DNA, the CDR3 is TGTGCCAGTACCCTGAGGACGGTAGCGGGAGGGCCGGTAGATGAGCAGTTCTTC. Protein product: CASTLRTVAGGPVDEQFF. V gene TRBV19 combines with J gene TRBJ2-1, with TRBD2 matching over 11 bases. CDR1 and CDR2 from the germline V gene are LNHDA and SQIVND (reference sequence). CDR3 size: 18 residues. The J segment lost 8 bases and the V segment lost 7 bases, leaving 19 bases of the junction unmatched.

V gene TRBV2 combines with J gene TRBJ2-1; TRBD2 is a possible D gene (6 bases). Between the trimmed V and J ends, which lost 2 bases and 1 base, there was a span of 9 bases. CDR1 SNHLY and CDR2 FYNNEI come from the germline V gene. The CDR3 runs to 15 residues. CDR3 sequence: CASSEWRDSYNEQFF. CDR3 sequence (DNA): TGTGCCAGCAGTGAATGGCGGGATTCCTACAATGAGCAGTTCTTC.

About this clone: Other nucleotide sequences from this sample produce the same CDR3. The chain carries TRBV19 and TRBJ1-1; D is uncertain. The germline V gene encodes CDR1 LNHDA and CDR2 SQIVND (reference sequence). Trimming took off 1 base at V and 4 bases at J, with 10 bases between the two ends. The CDR3 runs to 14 residues. The CDR3 nucleotides are TGTGCCAGTAGTATAGTAGGTACGGGCACTGAAGCTTTCTTT. This sequence encodes CASSIVGTGTEAFF.

This chain links TRBV5-1 with TRBJ1-1; D may be TRBD1 (6 bases). V was pared by 4 bases and J by 0 bases, with 10 bases between. The length of the CDR3 is 14 residues. Germline lookup yields CDR1 SGHRS and CDR2 YFSETQ. CDR3 in DNA: TGCGCCAGCAGCAAGGACAGTATGAACACTGAAGCTTTCTTT. It encodes CASSKDSMNTEAFF.

This clone has ten or more counts. This chain joins TRBV19 and TRBJ1-3, with D hard to call. Trimming left V 5 bases short and J 3 bases short, with 11 bases between. The CDR3 has 14 residues. CDR1 and CDR2 from the germline V gene are LNHDA and SQIVND (reference sequence). The CDR3 reads CASSPALGGNTIYF. For the CDR3, the DNA is TGTGCCAGTAGTCCCGCCCTAGGTGGAAACACCATATATTTT.

The chain is built from TRBV6-2 or TRBV6-3 and TRBJ1-2; D is possibly TRBD1 (5 bases). Per germline, CDR1 MNHEY and CDR2 SVGEGT. V lost 0 bases, J lost 4 bases, and 12 bases lay in between. The CDR3 is made up of 15 amino acids. CDR3 in amino acids: CASSYSPGRLYGYTF. DNA for the CDR3: TGTGCCAGCAGTTACTCGCCAGGGAGGCTCTATGGCTACACCTTC.

The V gene is TRBV7-2, the J gene TRBJ1-1; no definite D call. CDR3 length equals 15 residues. Trimming took 5 bases from V and 1 from J, leaving 14 bases between them. The V gene's germline CDR1 is SGHTA and CDR2 FQGNSA. CDR3 DNA sequence: TGTGCCAGCAGCCTCCCCCGACGAGGGAACACTGAAGCTTTCTTT. Amino acids: CASSLPRRGNTEAFF. Based on the CDR3 plus reference TRBV7-2 and TRBJ1-1, the full variable domain is GAGVSQSPSNKVTEKGKDVELRCDPISGHTALYWYRQSLGQGLEFLIYFQGNSAPDKSGLPSDRFSAERTGGSVSTLTIQRTQQEDSAVYLCASSLPRRGNTEAFFGQGTRLTVV.

The chain is built from TRBV6-5 and TRBJ2-5, with TRBD2 identical over 7 bases. The junction had 11 bases not matched to a gene; V was cut back by 6 bases and J by 4 bases. CDR1 and CDR2 from the germline V gene are MNHEY and SVGAGI. The CDR3 runs 15 residues. CDR3 sequence reads: CASSQGDYIGETQYF. DNA for the CDR3: TGTGCCAGCAGCCAAGGGGACTACATAGGAGAGACCCAGTACTTC.

The chain has TRBV6-5 and TRBJ2-7, with a tentative D call TRBD1 (5 bases). V was pared by 7 bases and J by 6 bases, with 16 bases between. Germline values: CDR1 MNHEY, CDR2 SVGAGI. The CDR3 extends over 13 amino acids. The CDR3 spells CASIPDWGGEQYF. CDR3 in DNA: TGTGCCAGCATTCCCGATTGGGGCGGCGAGCAGTACTTC.

V and J are TRBV14 and TRBJ2-2; TRBD1 agrees at 8 bases. Germline CDR1 is SGHDN and CDR2 is FVKESK. With 6 bases clipped from V and 3 bases from J, the junction kept 6 bases outside the gene matches. The CDR3 sequence is 15 residues long. The CDR3 nucleotides are TGTGCCAGCAGAAAGACAGGGGCGGACACCGGGGAGCTGTTTTTT. This codes for CASRKTGADTGELFF.

The chain combines TRBV12-2 with TRBJ2-5; TRBD2, the table's D call, was not compared with the DNA. TRBV12-2 is annotated as a pseudogene. The CDR3 contains 15 residues. DNA for the CDR3: TGTGCAAGTCGCTTAGCTAGAGGCAGTAAAGAGACCCAGTACTTC. It specifies CASRLARGSKETQYF.

The chain employs TRBV5-4 and TRBJ2-1; 9 bases match TRBD2. This CDR3 contains 15 residues. CDR1 and CDR2 (germline): SGHNT, YYREEE (reference sequence). V lost 3 bases and J lost 6; bases outside the gene matches: 7. The CDR3 region has the DNA TGTGCCAGCAGCTCCACGCGGGGGGGTGGCAATGAGCAGTTCTTC. Translation gives CASSSTRGGGNEQFF.

This chain joins TRBV7-2 and TRBJ1-4; D not resolved. Trimming stripped 1 base from V and 6 bases from J, with 6 bases between. Looked up from germline, CDR1 is SGHTA and CDR2 is FQGNSA. This CDR3 region has 13 residues. CDR3 bases: TGTGCCAGCAGCTTAGACTTGGATGAAAAACTGTTTTTT. This codes for CASSLDLDEKLFF.

CDR3 sequence: CASSLERDYSYEQYF. CDR3 in DNA: TGTGCCAGCAGTTTAGAAAGAGACTACTCCTACGAGCAGTACTTC. V is TRBV27 and J is TRBJ2-7, with D maybe TRBD2 (5 bases). V gave up 2 bases and J gave up 0 bases, with 11 bases separating them. The CDR3 spans 15 residues. The germline CDR1 and CDR2 sequences are MNHEY and SMNVEV (reference sequence).

In its sample, this clone was seen once. This chain connects TRBV4-2 to TRBJ1-5, with 8 bases aligning to TRBD1. CDR3 size: 17 residues. Germline CDR1 is LGHNA and CDR2 is YNFKEQ. V trimming: 3 bases; J trimming: 7 bases; junction bases outside the gene matches: 14. CDR3 region: CASSQSGTGGFEQPQHF. CDR3 nucleotides: TGTGCCAGCAGCCAGTCCGGGACAGGTGGGTTTGAACAGCCCCAGCATTTT.